This TCR beta chain was found in a study of T-cell memory formation after mild COVID-19. Comments on this clonotype: Its antigen is as yet unknown.

Study results and caveats: Memory cells collected pre-infection included some clones that later responded, suggesting cross-reactive memory joined.

MiXCR was run by TCRdb on the 5' RACE reads, yielding one entry per CDR3 protein. The profile shows 110,000 to 150,000 distinct CDR3 sequences, 20% to 25% of them singletons. Germline-derived CDR1 and CDR2 are SEHNR and FQNEAQ (reference sequence). Trimming removed 5 bases from V and 4 bases from J, with 14 bases in between. This CDR3 is 14 amino acids long. The sequencing sample was made of PBMCs or a T cell subset sorted from them (not recorded which). The chain carries TRBV7-9 and TRBJ1-2; a possible D gene is TRBD1 (5 bases). The sequence was collected from an adult woman who had mild COVID-19 (a few samples of this study predate the infection). Cell type and time point are not known. The CDR3 region has the DNA TGTGCCAGCAGCCTCTCCGGGACGATCTATGGCTACACCTTC. Its protein is CASSLSGTIYGYTF.